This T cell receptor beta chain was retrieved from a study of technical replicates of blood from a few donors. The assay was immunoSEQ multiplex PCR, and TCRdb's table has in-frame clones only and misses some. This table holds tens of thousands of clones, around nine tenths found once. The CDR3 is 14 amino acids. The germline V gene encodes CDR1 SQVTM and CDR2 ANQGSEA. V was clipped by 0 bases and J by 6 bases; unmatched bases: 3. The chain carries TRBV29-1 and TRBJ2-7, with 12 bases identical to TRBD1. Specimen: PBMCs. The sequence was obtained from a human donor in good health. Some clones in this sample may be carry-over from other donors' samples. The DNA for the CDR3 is TGCAGCGTTGAAGAGGGACAGGGGGCAGCCGAGCAGTACTTC. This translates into CSVEEGQGAAEQYF.